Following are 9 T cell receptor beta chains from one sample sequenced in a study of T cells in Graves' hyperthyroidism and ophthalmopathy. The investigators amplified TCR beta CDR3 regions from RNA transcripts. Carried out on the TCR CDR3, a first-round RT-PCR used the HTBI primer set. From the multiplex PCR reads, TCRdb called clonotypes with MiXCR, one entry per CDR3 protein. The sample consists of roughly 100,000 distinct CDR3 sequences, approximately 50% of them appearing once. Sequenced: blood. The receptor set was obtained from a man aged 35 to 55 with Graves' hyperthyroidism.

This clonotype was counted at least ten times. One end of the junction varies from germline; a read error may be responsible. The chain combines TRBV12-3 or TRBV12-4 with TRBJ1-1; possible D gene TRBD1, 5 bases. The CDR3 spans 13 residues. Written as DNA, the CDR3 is TGCGCCAGCAGCCTTACAGGGAACACTGAAGCTTTCTTT. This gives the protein CASSLTGNTEAFF.

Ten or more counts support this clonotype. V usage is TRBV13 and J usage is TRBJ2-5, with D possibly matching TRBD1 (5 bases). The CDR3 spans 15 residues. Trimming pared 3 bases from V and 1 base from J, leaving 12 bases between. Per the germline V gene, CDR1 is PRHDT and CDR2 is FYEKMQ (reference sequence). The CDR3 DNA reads TGTGCCAGCAGCTTCACGGACACCCTCCAAGAGACCCAGTACTTC. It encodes CASSFTDTLQETQYF. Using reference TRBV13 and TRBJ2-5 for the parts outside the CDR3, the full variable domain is AAGVIQSPRHLIKEKRETATLKCYPIPRHDTVYWYQQGPGQDPQFLISFYEKMQSDKGSIPDRFSAQQFSDYHSELNMSSLELGDSALYFCASSFTDTLQETQYFGPGTRLLVL.

CDR3 region: CATSGTGYFEAFF. The CDR3 DNA is TGTGCCACATCAGGGACAGGCTACTTTGAAGCTTTCTTT. The V and J genes are TRBV2 and TRBJ1-1; TRBD1 matches at 8 bases. The J segment lost 7 bases and the V segment lost 10 bases, leaving 11 bases of the junction unmatched. This CDR3 is 13 amino acids long. Germline V gene data show CDR1 as SNHLY and CDR2 as FYNNEI.

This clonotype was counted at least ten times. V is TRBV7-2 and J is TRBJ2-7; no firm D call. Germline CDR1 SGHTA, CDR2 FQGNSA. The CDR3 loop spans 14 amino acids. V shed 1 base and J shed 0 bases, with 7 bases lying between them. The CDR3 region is CASSLERSSYEQYF. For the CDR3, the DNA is TGTGCCAGCAGCTTAGAGCGAAGCTCCTACGAGCAGTACTTC.

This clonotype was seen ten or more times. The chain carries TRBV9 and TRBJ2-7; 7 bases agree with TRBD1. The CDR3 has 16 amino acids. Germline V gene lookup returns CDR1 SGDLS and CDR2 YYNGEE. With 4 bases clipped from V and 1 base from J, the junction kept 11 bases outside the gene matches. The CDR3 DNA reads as TGTGCCAGCAGCTTAACTCGGGACAGTTCTTCCTACGAGCAGTACTTC. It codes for CASSLTRDSSSYEQYF.

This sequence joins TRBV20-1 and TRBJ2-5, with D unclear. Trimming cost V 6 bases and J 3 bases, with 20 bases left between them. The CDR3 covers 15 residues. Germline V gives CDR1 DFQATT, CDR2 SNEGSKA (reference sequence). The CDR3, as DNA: TGCAGTGCCGCCCACCACGGGCCACACAAAGAGACCCAGTACTTC. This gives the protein CSAAHHGPHKETQYF.

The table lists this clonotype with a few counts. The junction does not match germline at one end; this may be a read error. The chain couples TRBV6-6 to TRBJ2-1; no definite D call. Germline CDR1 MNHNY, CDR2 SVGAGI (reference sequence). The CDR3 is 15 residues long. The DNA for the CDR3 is TGTGCCAGCAGCCTACAGCTAGGGTGGGCGGATGAGCAGCTCTTC. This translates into CASSLQLGWADEQLF.

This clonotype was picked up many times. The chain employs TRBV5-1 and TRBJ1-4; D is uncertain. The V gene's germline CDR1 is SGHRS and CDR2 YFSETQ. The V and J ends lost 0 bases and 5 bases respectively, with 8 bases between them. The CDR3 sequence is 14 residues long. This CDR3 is CASSLEGNNEKLFF. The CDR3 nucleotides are TGCGCCAGCAGCTTGGAAGGGAACAATGAAAAACTGTTTTTT.

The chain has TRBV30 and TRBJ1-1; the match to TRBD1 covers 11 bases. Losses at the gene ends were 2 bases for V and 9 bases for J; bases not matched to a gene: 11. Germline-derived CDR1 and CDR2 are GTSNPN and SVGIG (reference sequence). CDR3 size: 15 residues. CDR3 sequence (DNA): TGTGCCTGGAGTTTGGGGGACCGGGACAGGGGGAAAGCTTTCTTT. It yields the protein CAWSLGDRDRGKAFF.